Shown below are 15 T cell receptor beta chains from a single sample sequenced in a study of T-cell reconstitution after alpha-beta-depleted transplantation in children. Unique molecular identifiers were incorporated into the prepared TCRbeta library. TCRdb redid the calling of the PCR reads with MiXCR, one entry per CDR3 protein. The data hold some 340,000 distinct CDR3 sequences, with approximately 10% observed a single time. The sequencing here drew on PBMCs from the stem cell graft donor, taken from the stem cell graft. These receptor sequences come from a human donor who donated a stem cell graft to a child with acute lymphoblastic leukemia.

This chain connects TRBV5-1 to TRBJ1-2; D is ambiguous. CDR3 length equals 14 residues. The V and J ends lost 0 bases and 4 bases respectively, with 10 bases between them. Germline V lookup: CDR1 SGHRS, CDR2 YFSETQ. DNA of the CDR3: TGCGCCAGCAGCTTGGGACAACTCGTCTATGGCTACACCTTC. Translation gives CASSLGQLVYGYTF.

There are a few counts of this clonotype. The V gene is TRBV5-5, the J gene TRBJ2-5; 8 bases line up with TRBD1. The CDR3 consists of 15 residues. The germline CDR1 and CDR2 sequences are SGHKS and YYEKEE (reference sequence). The trim removed 3 bases at V and 4 bases at J, leaving 8 bases unmatched. In DNA, the CDR3 is TGTGCCAGCAGCTCGCGGACAGGGTTAGGAGAGACCCAGTACTTC. This translates into CASSSRTGLGETQYF.

The chain couples TRBV19 to TRBJ1-5; D is perhaps TRBD1 (6 bases). Germline lookup yields CDR1 LNHDA and CDR2 SQIVND (reference sequence). The CDR3 extends over 16 amino acids. The ends were cut back, 3 bases at V and 3 bases at J, with 15 bases in the middle. The CDR3 loop reads CASSIPPGQINQPQHF. DNA for the CDR3: TGTGCCAGTAGTATCCCGCCCGGACAGATCAATCAGCCCCAGCATTTT.

This rearrangement joins TRBV15 to TRBJ2-7; 8 bases are shared with TRBD2. CDR1 LNHNV and CDR2 YYDKDF come from the germline V gene (reference sequence). V was pared by 2 bases and J by 6 bases, with 12 bases of the junction left unmatched. The CDR3 spans 16 residues. CDR3 sequence reads: CATSRSSGTRPLEQYF. CDR3 bases: TGTGCCACCAGCAGATCCTCCGGGACTAGACCTCTCGAGCAGTACTTC.

This clonotype was seen only a few times. The chain joins TRBV3-1 to TRBJ2-1, with 7 bases that match TRBD2. The germline V gene has CDR1 LGHDT and CDR2 YNNKEL (reference sequence). V lost 6 bases, J lost 7 bases, and 21 bases stayed unmatched. The CDR3 consists of 18 residues. The chain's CDR3 is CASSLGSSGDLGWNEQFF. The CDR3 DNA is TGTGCCAGCAGTTTAGGCTCTAGCGGAGACCTTGGTTGGAATGAGCAGTTCTTC.

The J gene is TRBJ2-7, the V gene TRBV19, with 7 bases that match TRBD1. CDR1 is LNHDA and CDR2 is SQIVND in the germline V gene (reference sequence). After removal of 2 bases from V and 2 bases from J, the junction contained 6 bases not matched to a gene. This CDR3 comprises 15 residues. CDR3 loop: CASSIFGDSTYEQYF. The CDR3 DNA follows: TGTGCCAGTAGTATATTCGGGGACAGTACCTACGAGCAGTACTTC.

This clonotype has only a few counts. The J gene is TRBJ2-1, the V gene TRBV7-3; TRBD2 matches 12 bases. The CDR3 has 15 residues. From germline, CDR1 is SGHTA and CDR2 FQGTGA. J gave up 9 bases and V 3 bases, and 6 bases lay outside the gene matches. The CDR3 here is CASSFGLAGLSEQFF. Here the CDR3 DNA reads TGTGCCAGCAGCTTCGGACTAGCGGGACTCTCTGAGCAGTTCTTC. Supplemented by reference TRBV7-3 and TRBJ2-1, the full variable domain reads GAGVSQTPSNKVTEKGKYVELRCDPISGHTALYWYRQSLGQGPEFLIYFQGTGAADDSGLPNDRFFAVRPEGSVSTLKIQRTERGDSAVYLCASSFGLAGLSEQFFGPGTRLTVL.

This clonotype was found many times. The V and J genes are TRBV5-1 and TRBJ2-3; D unresolved. From germline, CDR1 is SGHRS and CDR2 YFSETQ. This CDR3 has 14 residues. Deletions cut 5 bases from V and 0 bases from J, with 10 bases between. The CDR3 coding sequence is TGCGCCAGCAGGTCGAGCGCCAGCACAGATACGCAGTATTTT. Translated, it gives CASRSSASTDTQYF.

The chain employs TRBV29-1 and TRBJ2-1; D perhaps matches TRBD2 (6 bases). The germline V gene encodes CDR1 SQVTM and CDR2 ANQGSEA. The V gene lost 5 bases and the J gene lost 4 bases, with 15 bases spanning the gap. This CDR3 region has 14 residues. The CDR3 nucleotides read TGCAGCGTTCCCGGGACTCCCGTTTACAATGAGCAGTTCTTC. Translation: CSVPGTPVYNEQFF.

The chain uses TRBV6-1 and TRBJ2-7, with 8 bases fitting TRBD2. The CDR3 is 15 amino acids. Germline CDR1 and CDR2: MNHNS and SASEGT. The V and J ends lost 1 base and 1 base, in that order; junction bases with no gene match: 3. The CDR3 sequence: CASSEEASGSYEQYF. For the CDR3, the DNA is TGTGCCAGCAGTGAAGAGGCTAGCGGGTCCTACGAGCAGTACTTC.

In this sample, this clonotype turned up a few times. This chain connects TRBV7-9 to TRBJ2-7; maybe TRBD2 (6 bases). From germline, CDR1 is SEHNR and CDR2 FQNEAQ (reference sequence). Trimming cost V 10 bases and J 7 bases, with 14 bases left between them. The CDR3 extends over 11 amino acids. Here the CDR3 reads CATSGGWEQYF. The CDR3 coding sequence is TGTGCCACGTCCGGGGGTTGGGAGCAGTACTTC.

This clonotype was seen a handful of times. The chain employs TRBV3-1 and TRBJ2-5; tentative D call: TRBD1 (6 bases). The CDR3 consists of 13 residues. Trimming took 4 bases from V and 4 from J, leaving 10 bases between them. CDR1 is LGHDT and CDR2 is YNNKEL in the germline V gene (reference sequence). For the CDR3, the DNA is TGTGCCAGCAGCCGAGGCAGGGGAGAGACCCAGTACTTC. Its protein product is CASSRGRGETQYF.

This clonotype was counted at least ten times. This chain uses TRBV12-3 or TRBV12-4 with TRBJ2-1; TRBD2 agrees at 9 bases. The V gene end was trimmed by 3 bases and the J gene end by 6 bases; junction bases not matched to a gene: 6. The CDR3 extends over 15 amino acids. CDR3 region: CASSLGSGSFNEQFF. The DNA of the CDR3 is TGTGCCAGCAGTTTGGGTAGCGGGAGCTTCAATGAGCAGTTCTTC.

There are a few counts of this clonotype. The chain is built from TRBV27 and TRBJ1-2; D gene ambiguous. CDR3 length: 15 residues. V shed 0 bases and J shed 3 bases, with 11 bases lying between them. Germline V gene sequence: CDR1 MNHEY, CDR2 SMNVEV (reference sequence). CDR3 protein: CASSLSGRAYYGYTF. CDR3 bases: TGTGCCAGCAGTTTATCAGGGAGGGCCTACTATGGCTACACCTTC.

This clonotype has just a few counts. The chain couples TRBV20-1 to TRBJ2-1; 12 nucleotides align to TRBD2. There are 16 residues in the CDR3. Per germline, CDR1 DFQATT and CDR2 SNEGSKA (reference sequence). The trim removed 0 bases at V and 5 bases at J, leaving 5 bases unmatched. Written as DNA, the CDR3 is TGCAGTGCTAGAGACGTACTAGCGGGAGGCCACAATGAGCAGTTCTTC. This codes for CSARDVLAGGHNEQFF.